These T cell receptor beta chains were read from a single sample in a study of shared clonotypes between healthy human individuals. This table comes from immunoSEQ multiplex PCR, and its TCRdb copy is limited to in-frame clones, with some not included. This sample has a few million clones, with about 94% found just once. The sample consisted of naive CD8+ T cells from PBMCs. These receptors were taken from a man aged 18 to 30 in good health. Some clones in this sample may be carry-over from other donors' samples. The CDR3 runs from the conserved cysteine through the conserved F or W. Each record gives: D gene, J gene, clone size, V gene, CDR3 length, CDR3 DNA, CDR3 protein. D genes are given only for firm matches. Some rows have no size entry. The others give once, few or many, or a class for an expanded clone.

TRBD2	TRBJ2-2	-	TRBV5-1	16	TGCGCCAGCGTGTGGACTAGCGGAAAGGGGACCGGGGAGCTGTTTTTT	CASVWTSGKGTGELFF
TRBD1	TRBJ2-7	-	TRBV28	12	TGTGCCAGCCGACAGGGATCCTACGAGCAGTACTTC	CASRQGSYEQYF
-	TRBJ2-2	once	TRBV9	18	TGTGCCAGCAGCGGCCGGGGAGGCATACGCCCGAACACCGGGGAGCTGTTTTTT	CASSGRGGIRPNTGELFF
-	TRBJ1-3	-	TRBV25-1	15	TGTGCCACCCAAGGTGGGCAGGGGATTCGAAACACCATATATTTT	CATQGGQGIRNTIYF
-	TRBJ1-3	-	TRBV19	18	TGTGCCAGTAGTATCCGGTCAGGCCGCGCAATCGTTGGAAACACCATATATTTT	CASSIRSGRAIVGNTIYF
TRBD1	TRBJ1-4	-	TRBV6-5	14	TGTGCCAGCAGTTCAACACAGGGGAATGAAAAACTGTTTTTT	CASSSTQGNEKLFF
-	TRBJ2-7	-	TRBV30	12	TGTGCCTGGAATTTGGGGGGCTACGAGCAGTACTTC	CAWNLGGYEQYF
TRBD2	TRBJ2-3	-	TRBV4-2	16	TGTGCCAGCAGCCAAGAGGCTAGCGGGGGCACAGATACGCAGTATTTT	CASSQEASGGTDTQYF
TRBD1	TRBJ2-7	-	TRBV28	16	TGTGCCAGCAGTTTATCCGGACAGGGTTGGGACTTTGAGCAGTACTTC	CASSLSGQGWDFEQYF
-	TRBJ2-5	-	TRBV4-1	18	TGCGCCAGCAGCCAAGAGAGGGCCGGGACGAGAGACCAAGAGACCCAGTACTTC	CASSQERAGTRDQETQYF
TRBD2	TRBJ2-7	-	TRBV28	15	TGTGCCAGCAGACTAGCGGGAGGCTTCTCCTACGAGCAGTACTTC	CASRLAGGFSYEQYF
-	TRBJ1-1	once	TRBV6-1	11	TGTGCCACAAAGACAGGCGTTGAAGCTTTCTTT	CATKTGVEAFF
-	TRBJ2-1	-	TRBV9	13	TGTGCCAGCAGCGATGCGGTCTACAATGAGCAGTTCTTC	CASSDAVYNEQFF
-	TRBJ1-1	-	TRBV19	15	TGTGCCAGTAGTATTAATGGGGGGCATTACGGTGAAGCTTTCTTT	CASSINGGHYGEAFF
-	TRBJ1-1	-	TRBV5-1	15	TGCGCCAGCAGCTTGGGTGTGGGGATGAACACTGAAGCTTTCTTT	CASSLGVGMNTEAFF
-	TRBJ1-5	-	TRBV4-1	13	TGCGCCAGCAGCCCGGGGGGGGGTCAGCCCCAGCATTTT	CASSPGGGQPQHF
-	TRBJ2-3	once	TRBV7-9	15	TGTGCCAGCAGCACCCGACTACCCGACACAGATACGCAGTATTTT	CASSTRLPDTDTQYF
-	TRBJ2-1	-	TRBV7-6	16	TGTGCCAGCAGCTTAAGGCAGGGGATCGTTTACAATGAGCAGTTCTTC	CASSLRQGIVYNEQFF
-	TRBJ1-3	-	TRBV9	14	TGTGCCAGCAGCGTAGGGACCTCTGGAAACACCATATATTTT	CASSVGTSGNTIYF
-	TRBJ2-5	-	TRBV9	14	TGTGCCAGCAGCGCCCGACAGGAACAAGAGACCCAGTACTTC	CASSARQEQETQYF
TRBD1	TRBJ2-2	-	TRBV28	15	TGTGCCAGCAGTCCGGGGACAGGGGGAACCGGGGAGCTGTTTTTT	CASSPGTGGTGELFF
TRBD1	TRBJ1-4	-	TRBV15	16	TGTGCCACCAGCAGAGATCGGGACAGCTATAATGAAAAACTGTTTTTT	CATSRDRDSYNEKLFF
-	TRBJ2-1	-	TRBV4-1	16	TGCGCCAGCAGCCAAATGGACTACCGAAGGTACAATGAGCAGTTCTTC	CASSQMDYRRYNEQFF
TRBD1	TRBJ1-4	-	TRBV6-6	15	TGTGCCAGCAGCCGGGACAGGGGAGTCACTGAAAAACTGTTTTTT	CASSRDRGVTEKLFF
-	TRBJ2-1	-	TRBV4-1	13	TGCGCCAGCAGCCAAGATGGGGGCCGTGAGCAGTTCTTC	CASSQDGGREQFF
-	TRBJ2-1	once	TRBV12-5	14	TGTGCTAGTGGTTTGTCCCTCAGGGGCCATGAGCAGTTCTTC	CASGLSLRGHEQFF
TRBD1	TRBJ2-7	-	TRBV28	17	TGTGCCAGCAGTTTATCCCTCCGGGACAGGGGGCTTTACGAGCAGTACTTC	CASSLSLRDRGLYEQYF
TRBD2	TRBJ2-5	-	TRBV27	16	TGTGCCAGCAGTTTACAACCTAGCGGGACAAAAGAGACCCAGTACTTC	CASSLQPSGTKETQYF
-	TRBJ1-1	-	TRBV5-1	13	TGCGCCAGCAGCTTGGGAGGGGGCACTGAAGCTTTCTTT	CASSLGGGTEAFF
-	TRBJ2-2	-	TRBV28	11	TGTGCCAGCGGCACCCGGTGGGAGCTGTTTTTT	CASGTRWELFF
TRBD2	TRBJ2-7	-	TRBV5-1	17	TGCGCCAGCAGCGTCTCCGGGACTAGCGGGAGGATCTACGAGCAGTACTTC	CASSVSGTSGRIYEQYF
TRBD1	TRBJ2-3	-	TRBV14	20	TGTGCCAGCAGCCAAACTACCGGCGGGACAGGGGCCTACTCCACAGATACGCAGTATTTT	CASSQTTGGTGAYSTDTQYF
TRBD2	TRBJ2-1	-	TRBV7-2	15	TGTGCCAGCAGCGATGAAGCGGGGGCCTACAATGAGCAGTTCTTC	CASSDEAGAYNEQFF
-	TRBJ2-7	-	TRBV29-1	16	TGCAGCGTTGAAGCCCCGGGGCCCTCAACCAGCTACGAGCAGTACTTC	CSVEAPGPSTSYEQYF
TRBD1	TRBJ1-1	-	TRBV6-5	15	TGTGCCAGCAGTTACTCTAGGGGGCGCGGGACTGAAGCTTTCTTT	CASSYSRGRGTEAFF